A selection of T cell receptor beta chains follows, all from one sample in a study of shared clonotypes between healthy human individuals. TCRdb's table, derived via immunoSEQ multiplex PCR, lists solely in-frame clones and lacks some. This table has a few million clones, 90% to 95% appearing once. Sequenced input: naive CD4+ T cells sorted from blood. The receptors come from a man younger than 35 in good health. The CDR3 runs from the conserved cysteine through the conserved F or W. The order of the fields is J gene, V gene, CDR3 length, CDR3 protein.

j_gene: TRBJ1-1; v_gene: TRBV6-6; len: 14; CDR3aa: CASSQNRGNTEAFF
j_gene: TRBJ2-7; v_gene: TRBV6-6; len: 12; CDR3aa: CASSRYSYEQYF
j_gene: TRBJ1-1; v_gene: TRBV19; len: 11; CDR3aa: CASSLRAEAFF
j_gene: TRBJ1-1; v_gene: TRBV10-3; len: 13; CDR3aa: CAISEYTGTEAFF
j_gene: TRBJ1-4; v_gene: TRBV7-6; len: 15; CDR3aa: CASSLAQGADKKLFF
j_gene: TRBJ1-6; v_gene: TRBV28; len: 15; CDR3aa: CASSFPGSYNSPLHF
j_gene: TRBJ2-1; v_gene: TRBV4-1; len: 15; CDR3aa: CASSQDGLAYNEQFF
j_gene: TRBJ2-3; v_gene: TRBV6-5; len: 13; CDR3aa: CASSYSILDTQYF
j_gene: TRBJ2-5; v_gene: TRBV7-9; len: 11; CDR3aa: CASGAAETQYF
j_gene: TRBJ1-2; v_gene: TRBV15; len: 12; CDR3aa: CATSRDDYGYTF
j_gene: TRBJ2-1; v_gene: TRBV5-1; len: 14; CDR3aa: CASSPGTPNNEQFF
j_gene: TRBJ2-7; v_gene: TRBV15; len: 13; CDR3aa: CATSLGGRNEQYF
j_gene: TRBJ1-3; v_gene: TRBV5-6; len: 15; CDR3aa: CASSRNVVSGNTIYF
j_gene: TRBJ1-2; v_gene: TRBV6-1; len: 13; CDR3aa: CASSETRGTGYTF
j_gene: TRBJ2-2; v_gene: TRBV19; len: 14; CDR3aa: CASNPTAYTGELFF